The subject of this entry is one TCR beta chain. This entry belongs to a study of technical replicates of blood from a few donors. V was pared by 3 bases and J by 14 bases, with 24 bases between. Germline V gene sequence: CDR1 GTSNPN, CDR2 SVGIG (reference sequence). This CDR3 spans 14 amino acids. Clones were read by immunoSEQ multiplex PCR, and TCRdb kept only the in-frame ones, dropping some. The sample has about 98,000 clones, around 95% seen once. The TCR was taken from a human donor in good health. Sample: T cells isolated from PBMCs. The chain couples TRBV30 to TRBJ2-3; D is possibly TRBD2 (6 bases). The CDR3 bases are TGTGCCTGGAGCCGTAAACGGGGGAGGTTCGTGGGGTATTTT. This gives the protein CAWSRKRGRFVGYF.